These T cell receptor beta chains were read from a single sample in a study of PD-1 blockade in classical Hodgkin lymphoma. Libraries were prepared by immunoSEQ multiplex PCR; TCRdb keeps only in-frame clonotypes and omits some of them. The table has just under 45,000 clones, 60% to 75% seen once; the top ten hold around 3%. The sequencing used peripheral blood mononuclear cells (PBMCs), collected before the fourth cycle of nivolumab. The origin of the receptors is a human donor with classical Hodgkin lymphoma. CDR3s include the opening cysteine and the closing phenylalanine or tryptophan. D genes are given only for firm matches. Size is omitted from some rows. Given values are once, few, many or a class for expanded clones.

-	15	TRBJ1-2	TRBV7-9	TRBD1	TGTGCCAGCAGCACCGGACAGGGAACCAACTATGGCTACACCTTC	CASSTGQGTNYGYTF
-	17	TRBJ2-3	TRBV7-2	TRBD2	TGTGCCAGCAGCTTAGTTTCGTCTAGCGGGAGCACAGATACGCAGTATTTT	CASSLVSSSGSTDTQYF
-	14	TRBJ2-2	TRBV30	TRBD2	TGTGGGACTAGCGGGCGACTGAACACCGGGGAGCTGTTTTTT	CGTSGRLNTGELFF
few	15	TRBJ1-2	TRBV30	TRBD1	TGTGCCTGGAGTGTGGCAGGGGGCAACACCTATGGCTACACCTTC	CAWSVAGGNTYGYTF
-	13	TRBJ1-1	TRBV2	-	TGTGCCAGCAGTGAAGGGGGCCAGGCTGAAGCTTTCTTT	CASSEGGQAEAFF
-	16	TRBJ1-1	TRBV7-2	-	TGTGCCAGCAGCTTAGAACAGAGTTTATTGGGCACTGAAGCTTTCTTT	CASSLEQSLLGTEAFF
once	13	TRBJ1-4	TRBV28	-	TGTGCCATCTCTCGTGGGGTCGATGAAAAACTGTTTTTT	CAISRGVDEKLFF
-	17	TRBJ1-2	TRBV5-1	TRBD1	TGCGCCAGCAGCTTCCCGGGACAGGGGGCTGGCGACTATGGCTACACCTTC	CASSFPGQGAGDYGYTF
-	14	TRBJ1-1	TRBV27	-	TGTGCCAGCAGTTTACAGGGAGGAAAGACTGAAGCTTTCTTT	CASSLQGGKTEAFF
few	16	TRBJ2-3	TRBV6-5	-	TGTGCCAGCAGTTACTCGGGACTGCCCTTTACAGATACGCAGTATTTT	CASSYSGLPFTDTQYF
-	15	TRBJ2-7	TRBV28	-	TGTGCCAGCAGTTCCCCGACCCCCGGGGCCTACGAGCAGTACTTC	CASSSPTPGAYEQYF